This T cell receptor beta chain stems from a study of blood T cell repertoires in COVID-19 (TCRdb year 2020). Broadly, across the study: Samples from collaborators originated in the United States, Italy and Spain and spanned both the acute and convalescent phases of COVID-19. Deeply sampled blood TCRbeta repertoires from subjects exposed to, actively infected with, or recovered from COVID-19 were included in the dataset. Where available, HLA class I and class II types were taken from metadata supplied by the sample provider and were not determined by assay-based typing. The material from the prospective study consisted of cDNA or gDNA derived from T cells, B-cell-depleted T cells, or PBMCs. Samples came from the ongoing ImmuneRACE study (first 160 participants) plus 1,254 subjects from 6 global collaborators. The sample metadata nearly always contained a de-identified subject ID, COVID-19 status, age in years and sex. The repertoires were made available in a free public database intended to serve as a resource for research on the immune response to SARS-CoV-2.

The CDR3 starts with the cysteine, ends with the phenylalanine, and has 13 residues. Of the read, only the CDR3 DNA is kept; its 39 bases are in frame from base 1. The germline V gene gives CDR1 as SNHLY and CDR2 as FYNNEI. V is cut back by 4 bases and J by 5 bases, with 1 base in the junction unmatched. This clone was seen more than once but under ten times. Which antigen it targets is not known. No clone much larger than this one lies a single base away; base qualities are absent. Paper-wide results and their limitations: The quantity of clinical and demographic metadata differed by source and by participant and was supplied without curation.

Collaborating institutions collected whole blood in K2EDTA tubes following their own protocols. For TCRbeta analysis, collaborators shipped samples as frozen whole blood, isolated PBMCs, or DNA extracted from either of those sample types. The immunoSEQ Assay, a bias-controlled multiplex PCR, was used to amplify TCRbeta CDR3 regions from genomic DNA. In the paper's pipeline: Nucleated cell counts per sample were estimated from amplification of reference gene primers within the assay. Sequence reads were collapsed and filtered to measure the absolute abundance of every unique TCRbeta CDR3 rearrangement. For each sample, productive Simpson clonality was calculated by taking the square root of Simpson's diversity index across productive rearrangements. TCRdb re-hosts the immuneACCESS table, in-frame sequences only. Its copies lack some clones; in the studies checked, an unresolved V gene accounts for under half of them, and the cause for the rest is not known. V, J and clone size are those of that table, while D and trimming were read from the DNA. Present in this sample are fewer than 120,000 clones, about 72% of which were seen just once. Of the sample, over 6% is held by the ten largest clones.

The sample comprised peripheral blood. This receptor chain uses TRBV2 and TRBJ2-1; 8 bases in between match TRBD1. The sequence came from a woman in her sixties with acute or convalescent COVID-19. The nucleotide sequence is given as TGTGCCAGCAGTGGGACAGGGAACAATGAGCAGTTCTTC. This encodes CASSGTGNNEQFF. Beyond the CDR3, the reference TRBV2 and TRBJ2-1 genes provide the residues; the full variable domain reads: EPEVTQTPSHQVTQMGQEVILRCVPISNHLYFYWYRQILGQKVEFLVSFYNNEISEKSEIFDDQFSVERPDGSNFTLKIRSTKLEDSAMYFCASSGTGNNEQFFGPGTRLTVL.